One and the same sample provided the 8 T cell receptor beta chains below, sequenced in a study of coeliac disease (dated by TCRdb to between 2020 and 2023). Libraries came from the immunoSEQ multiplex PCR assay. In TCRdb, the immuneACCESS table is reduced to in-frame sequences with V and J assigned. These tables do not hold every clone; where another copy was compared, an unresolved V gene accounts for under half, and the others remain unexplained. For this sample the table gives approximately 6,700 clones, of which 63% were detected only once. The leading ten clones occupy about 3% of the sample. Sequencing input: lamina propria lymphocytes from the gut. This specimen's cell subset or site label, per the study, means: lamina propria cell (LPC) fraction of small intestinal biopsy. The receptors shown here come from a woman aged 55-69 years with active celiac disease.

The V call is TRBV6-6, the J call TRBJ1-3; 7 bases align to TRBD1. Trimming at V came to 8 bases and at J to 4 bases, leaving 5 bases not matched to a gene. The CDR3 spans 13 residues. Germline CDR1 is MNHNY and CDR2 is SVGAGI (reference sequence). For the CDR3, the DNA is TGTGCCAGCTCAAGGACAGGAGGAAACACCATATATTTT. This encodes CASSRTGGNTIYF.

V is TRBV5-1 and J is TRBJ2-1; 8 bases are a match to TRBD2. CDR1 is SGHRS and CDR2 is YFSETQ in the germline V gene. The CDR3 length is 17 residues. Losses at the gene ends were 0 bases for V and 3 bases for J; bases not matched to a gene: 8. The CDR3 loop is CASSLGSSGASYNEQFF. As DNA, the CDR3 is TGCGCCAGCAGCTTGGGTAGTAGCGGGGCGAGCTACAATGAGCAGTTCTTC.

This chain links TRBV23-1 with TRBJ2-3, with TRBD1 matching 8 bases. TRBV23-1 is an ORF, and what it does is uncertain. J lost 1 base, V lost 4 bases, and 10 bases had no gene match. CDR3 length: 17 residues. DNA for the CDR3: TGCGCCAGCAGTCCTCAGGGGGCAGTTGTGGGCACAGATACGCAGTATTTT. It encodes CASSPQGAVVGTDTQYF.

This chain uses TRBV5-4 with TRBJ2-3; D is unresolved. Germline V gene data show CDR1 as SGHNT and CDR2 as YYREEE (reference sequence). V shed 2 bases and J shed 0 bases, with 10 bases lying between them. The CDR3 is made up of 15 amino acids. DNA of the CDR3: TGTGCCAGCAGCTTAATAACGGAGAGCACAGATACGCAGTATTTT. This encodes CASSLITESTDTQYF.

The table lists this clone with a few counts. Here the CDR3 reads CASSLFVEQYF. CDR3 nucleotide sequence: TGTGCCAGCAGCTTGTTCGTCGAGCAGTACTTC. The gene calls are TRBV5-5 and TRBJ2-7; no clear D gene. Germline V gene data show CDR1 as SGHKS and CDR2 as YYEKEE (reference sequence). The V end was cut by 1 base, the J end by 6 bases, with 5 bases between. CDR3 size: 11 residues. Full variable domain (outside the CDR3, taken from reference TRBV5-5 and TRBJ2-7): DAGVTQSPTHLIKTRGQQVTLRCSPISGHKSVSWYQQVLGQGPQFIFQYYEKEERGRGNFPDRFSARQFPNYSSELNVNALLLGDSALYLCASSLFVEQYFGPGTRLTVT.

The chain couples TRBV4-3 to TRBJ2-3, with D perhaps matching TRBD1 (6 bases). Germline CDR1 is LGHNA and CDR2 is YSLEER. V lost 6 bases to trimming and J lost 0 bases, with 31 bases between them. This CDR3 region has 21 residues. CDR3 sequence: CASSLTTLSGKRGSSTDTQYF. CDR3 coding DNA: TGCGCCAGCAGTCTCACCACTTTATCAGGGAAGAGGGGGTCTAGCACAGATACGCAGTATTTT.

V is TRBV7-2 and J is TRBJ1-6; D unclear. The germline CDR1 and CDR2 sequences are SGHTA and FQGNSA. The CDR3 runs to 13 residues. Trimming shortened V by 1 base and J by 8 bases, and 6 bases separated the two germline ends. The CDR3 sequence: CASSLDRYSPLHF. The CDR3 DNA follows: TGTGCCAGCAGCTTAGATCGGTATTCACCCCTCCACTTT.

The gene calls are TRBV5-1 and TRBJ2-5, with TRBD1 identical over 7 bases. The germline gives CDR1 SGHRS, CDR2 YFSETQ. This CDR3 is built from 13 residues. The V gene end was trimmed by 7 bases and the J gene end by 2 bases; junction bases not matched to a gene: 5. This chain's CDR3 is CASVSGQQETQYF. In DNA, the CDR3 is TGCGCCAGCGTCTCGGGACAGCAAGAGACCCAGTACTTC.